This is a list of T cell receptor beta chains from one sample in a study of blood T cell repertoires in COVID-19. Clones were read by immunoSEQ multiplex PCR, and TCRdb kept only the in-frame ones, dropping some. The sample has about 55,000 clones; roughly 90% are singletons. The sample comprised peripheral blood. These receptors were taken from a man aged 55 to 70 with active COVID-19. Both conserved end residues are part of each CDR3. Fields, in order: clone size, V gene, D gene, J gene, CDR3 protein, CDR3 DNA. A D gene is named only where the DNA matches it firmly. Only some rows state a clone size, as once, few, many or a class for expanded clones.

clone size: once
V gene: TRBV3-1/TRBV3-2
D gene: TRBD2
J gene: TRBJ2-1
CDR3 protein: CASSQDLGGGSFF
CDR3 DNA: TGTGCCAGCAGCCAAGATTTGGGGGGAGGGTCGTTCTTC

clone size: NA
V gene: TRBV7-9
D gene: NA
J gene: TRBJ1-5
CDR3 protein: CASSLGAVPQHF
CDR3 DNA: TGTGCCAGCAGCTTAGGAGCGGTGCCCCAGCATTTT

clone size: NA
V gene: TRBV10-3
D gene: TRBD2
J gene: TRBJ2-3
CDR3 protein: CPLPTSGPTDTQYF
CDR3 DNA: TGTCCGCTGCCTACTAGCGGCCCCACAGATACGCAGTATTTT

clone size: once
V gene: TRBV19
D gene: NA
J gene: TRBJ2-2
CDR3 protein: CASSISSPGELFF
CDR3 DNA: TGTGCCAGTAGTATTAGTAGCCCCGGGGAGCTGTTTTTT

clone size: NA
V gene: TRBV19
D gene: TRBD2
J gene: TRBJ2-7
CDR3 protein: CASRTSGSYEQYF
CDR3 DNA: TGTGCCAGTAGGACTAGCGGGTCCTACGAGCAGTACTTC

clone size: once
V gene: TRBV7-2
D gene: NA
J gene: TRBJ2-1
CDR3 protein: CASSTGVNEQFF
CDR3 DNA: TGTGCCAGCAGCACGGGAGTCAATGAGCAGTTCTTC

clone size: NA
V gene: TRBV24-1
D gene: NA
J gene: TRBJ2-1
CDR3 protein: CATSDRMGGSYNEQFF
CDR3 DNA: TGTGCCACCAGTGATCGTATGGGGGGCTCCTACAATGAGCAGTTCTTC

clone size: NA
V gene: TRBV19
D gene: NA
J gene: TRBJ2-7
CDR3 protein: CASSASTETYEQYF
CDR3 DNA: TGTGCCAGTAGTGCTTCGACAGAGACCTACGAGCAGTACTTC

clone size: once
V gene: TRBV7-3
D gene: NA
J gene: TRBJ2-3
CDR3 protein: CFDTDNTDTQYF
CDR3 DNA: TGTTTCGACACGGACAACACAGATACGCAGTATTTT

clone size: NA
V gene: TRBV7-9
D gene: TRBD1
J gene: TRBJ2-7
CDR3 protein: CASRAGQGHEQYF
CDR3 DNA: TGTGCCAGCAGGGCGGGACAGGGCCACGAGCAGTACTTC

clone size: NA
V gene: TRBV9
D gene: TRBD1
J gene: TRBJ1-4
CDR3 protein: CASSGHRDRGGLNEKLFF
CDR3 DNA: TGTGCCAGCAGCGGGCACCGGGACAGGGGAGGACTTAATGAAAAACTGTTTTTT

clone size: NA
V gene: TRBV30
D gene: TRBD2
J gene: TRBJ2-7
CDR3 protein: CAWSFDGLASYEQYF
CDR3 DNA: TGTGCCTGGAGTTTCGATGGACTAGCGAGCTACGAGCAGTACTTC

clone size: NA
V gene: TRBV4-1
D gene: TRBD2
J gene: TRBJ2-1
CDR3 protein: CASSQVRLAVYNEQFF
CDR3 DNA: TGCGCCAGCAGCCAAGTGCGACTAGCGGTATACAATGAGCAGTTCTTC

clone size: NA
V gene: TRBV28
D gene: NA
J gene: TRBJ1-5
CDR3 protein: CASSLGGGPFSNQPQHF
CDR3 DNA: TGTGCCAGCAGTTTGGGTGGAGGACCCTTTAGCAATCAGCCCCAGCATTTT

clone size: NA
V gene: TRBV9
D gene: TRBD1
J gene: TRBJ1-2
CDR3 protein: CASSVGGTAYGYTF
CDR3 DNA: TGTGCCAGCAGCGTAGGAGGGACAGCTTATGGCTACACCTTC

clone size: NA
V gene: TRBV2
D gene: TRBD1
J gene: TRBJ1-4
CDR3 protein: CASRLQGAPNEKLFF
CDR3 DNA: TGTGCCAGCAGATTACAGGGGGCCCCGAATGAAAAACTGTTTTTT

clone size: few
V gene: TRBV2
D gene: TRBD1
J gene: TRBJ2-7
CDR3 protein: CASSVGQGKDEQYF
CDR3 DNA: TGTGCCAGCAGTGTGGGACAGGGGAAGGATGAGCAGTACTTC

clone size: NA
V gene: TRBV2
D gene: NA
J gene: TRBJ2-5
CDR3 protein: CASRTALAQETQYF
CDR3 DNA: TGTGCCAGCCGAACAGCGCTAGCACAAGAGACCCAGTACTTC

clone size: NA
V gene: TRBV12-5
D gene: NA
J gene: TRBJ2-2
CDR3 protein: CASALDQGITGELFF
CDR3 DNA: TGTGCTAGTGCCCTGGACCAGGGGATCACCGGGGAGCTGTTTTTT

clone size: NA
V gene: TRBV2
D gene: TRBD1
J gene: TRBJ1-5
CDR3 protein: CASSAQGVSQPQHF
CDR3 DNA: TGTGCCAGCAGTGCTCAGGGGGTGAGCCAGCCCCAGCATTTT

clone size: NA
V gene: TRBV6-5
D gene: NA
J gene: TRBJ1-1
CDR3 protein: CASSFFRNTEAFF
CDR3 DNA: TGTGCCAGCAGTTTCTTCAGGAACACTGAAGCTTTCTTT

clone size: NA
V gene: TRBV18
D gene: NA
J gene: TRBJ2-2
CDR3 protein: CASSPAGLNTGELFF
CDR3 DNA: TGTGCCAGCTCACCAGCGGGACTGAACACCGGGGAGCTGTTTTTT

clone size: NA
V gene: TRBV15
D gene: NA
J gene: TRBJ1-5
CDR3 protein: CATSRGSGGNQPQHF
CDR3 DNA: TGTGCCACCAGCAGAGGGTCGGGTGGCAATCAGCCCCAGCATTTT

clone size: NA
V gene: TRBV25-1
D gene: NA
J gene: TRBJ2-1
CDR3 protein: CASSERIDRGRNEQFF
CDR3 DNA: TGTGCCAGCAGTGAACGGATCGACCGAGGGAGGAATGAGCAGTTCTTC

clone size: NA
V gene: TRBV5-1
D gene: TRBD1
J gene: TRBJ2-7
CDR3 protein: CASSLQGAREQYF
CDR3 DNA: TGCGCCAGCAGCTTACAGGGGGCGCGCGAGCAGTACTTC

clone size: NA
V gene: TRBV18
D gene: NA
J gene: TRBJ2-1
CDR3 protein: CASSSANEQFF
CDR3 DNA: TGTGCCAGCTCTAGCGCCAATGAGCAGTTCTTC

clone size: NA
V gene: TRBV7-2
D gene: TRBD2
J gene: TRBJ2-7
CDR3 protein: CASSLTSGDAYEQYF
CDR3 DNA: TGTGCCAGCAGCTTGACTAGCGGGGATGCCTACGAGCAGTACTTC

clone size: NA
V gene: TRBV19
D gene: NA
J gene: TRBJ2-7
CDR3 protein: CASSRLDLSHEQYF
CDR3 DNA: TGTGCCAGTAGCCGACTAGATCTATCCCACGAGCAGTACTTC

clone size: few
V gene: TRBV7-2
D gene: TRBD1
J gene: TRBJ2-1
CDR3 protein: CASSLNSAGGDEQFF
CDR3 DNA: TGTGCCAGCAGCTTAAATTCGGCAGGGGGCGATGAGCAGTTCTTC

clone size: NA
V gene: TRBV11-2
D gene: TRBD2
J gene: TRBJ2-1
CDR3 protein: CASSQGTSGRGGNEQFF
CDR3 DNA: TGTGCCAGCAGCCAAGGGACTAGCGGAAGGGGGGGCAATGAGCAGTTCTTC

clone size: NA
V gene: TRBV27
D gene: TRBD1
J gene: TRBJ2-1
CDR3 protein: CASSRRTGPYNEQFF
CDR3 DNA: TGTGCCAGCAGTCGACGGACAGGGCCGTACAATGAGCAGTTCTTC

clone size: few
V gene: TRBV15
D gene: NA
J gene: TRBJ1-6
CDR3 protein: CATSIRPSSYNSPLHF
CDR3 DNA: TGTGCCACCAGCATCCGTCCCAGCTCCTATAATTCACCCCTCCACTTT

clone size: NA
V gene: TRBV12-5
D gene: TRBD1
J gene: TRBJ1-1
CDR3 protein: CASGLAGGNTEAFF
CDR3 DNA: TGTGCTAGTGGTTTGGCAGGGGGGAACACTGAAGCTTTCTTT

clone size: NA
V gene: TRBV27
D gene: NA
J gene: TRBJ1-2
CDR3 protein: CASSLSPGAGDGYTF
CDR3 DNA: TGTGCCAGCAGTTTATCCCCCGGGGCAGGGGATGGCTACACCTTC

clone size: NA
V gene: TRBV5-1
D gene: TRBD1
J gene: TRBJ1-4
CDR3 protein: CASSLDGDRGNEKLFF
CDR3 DNA: TGCGCCAGCAGCTTGGATGGGGACAGGGGTAATGAAAAACTGTTTTTT

clone size: NA
V gene: TRBV6-5
D gene: TRBD1
J gene: TRBJ1-2
CDR3 protein: CASSYSEGQSYGYTF
CDR3 DNA: TGTGCCAGCAGTTACTCGGAGGGACAGTCATATGGCTACACCTTC

clone size: NA
V gene: TRBV5-1
D gene: TRBD1
J gene: TRBJ1-2
CDR3 protein: CASSFTDRANYGYTF
CDR3 DNA: TGCGCCAGCAGCTTCACAGACAGGGCTAACTATGGCTACACCTTC

clone size: NA
V gene: TRBV5-1
D gene: NA
J gene: TRBJ2-6
CDR3 protein: CASSLSSSSGANVLTF
CDR3 DNA: TGCGCCAGCAGCTTGTCTAGCAGCTCTGGGGCCAACGTCCTGACTTTC

clone size: NA
V gene: TRBV2
D gene: TRBD2
J gene: TRBJ2-2
CDR3 protein: CASSARTSGNTGELFF
CDR3 DNA: TGTGCCAGCAGTGCCCGGACTAGCGGGAACACCGGGGAGCTGTTTTTT

clone size: NA
V gene: TRBV3-1/TRBV3-2
D gene: TRBD1
J gene: TRBJ1-3
CDR3 protein: CASSQRTGGGNTIYF
CDR3 DNA: TGTGCCAGCAGCCAACGGACAGGGGGTGGAAACACCATATATTTT

clone size: NA
V gene: TRBV5-1
D gene: NA
J gene: TRBJ1-1
CDR3 protein: CASSLGTANTEAFF
CDR3 DNA: TGCGCCAGCAGCTTGGGCACAGCGAACACTGAAGCTTTCTTT

clone size: medium-sized
V gene: TRBV4-1
D gene: TRBD1
J gene: TRBJ1-2
CDR3 protein: CASSQGDRNNYGYTF
CDR3 DNA: TGCGCCAGCAGCCAAGGGGACAGGAATAACTATGGCTACACCTTC

clone size: NA
V gene: TRBV6-2/TRBV6-3
D gene: NA
J gene: TRBJ1-6
CDR3 protein: CASSLQRVKSSPLHF
CDR3 DNA: TGTGCCAGCAGTTTACAACGGGTGAAGAGTTCACCCCTCCACTTT

clone size: NA
V gene: TRBV9
D gene: NA
J gene: TRBJ2-1
CDR3 protein: CASSVTGNEQFF
CDR3 DNA: TGTGCCAGCAGCGTAACCGGCAATGAGCAGTTCTTC